The 21 T cell receptor beta chains listed next were all sequenced from one sample in a study of regulatory T cells in long-lasting Graves disease. To make TCR beta libraries, researchers used iRepertoire HTBI primers and Arm-PCR of CDR3 regions. TCRdb reprocessed the multiplex PCR reads with MiXCR, giving one entry per CDR3 protein. The sample shows about 460,000 distinct CDR3 sequences, roughly 23% of them seen only once. As for time point: persistent/refractory GD, antithyroid drugs over 5 years with positive TRAb. Making the TCR library involved RNA that had been extracted from PBMCs. The sample consisted of peripheral blood mononuclear cells (PBMCs), taken when the disease was refractory, from a patient treated with antithyroid drugs. These TCRs come from a female donor with Graves disease.

This clonotype came up many times. The chain uses TRBV7-8 and TRBJ2-5, with TRBD1 identical over 8 bases. CDR3 length: 17 amino acids. The J segment lost 4 bases and the V segment lost 5 bases, leaving 15 bases of the junction unmatched. Germline loops: CDR1 SGHVS, CDR2 FQNEAQ. The CDR3 is CASSTGTVRGRGETQYF. CDR3 coding DNA: TGTGCCAGCAGCACAGGGACCGTCAGGGGGCGGGGAGAGACCCAGTACTTC.

The chain recombines TRBV2 with TRBJ2-3, with 9 bases fitting TRBD2. The CDR3 length is 15 residues. The ends lost 5 bases at V and 2 bases at J; junction bases unmatched: 5. CDR1 and CDR2 from the germline V gene are SNHLY and FYNNEI. The DNA for the CDR3 is TGTGCCAGCAGTCGCGCTAGCGGGAACACAGATACGCAGTATTTT. Protein product: CASSRASGNTDTQYF.

This clonotype was recorded at least ten times. The chain joins TRBV27 to TRBJ2-7, with 10 positions matching TRBD2. The CDR3 is made up of 15 amino acids. The J segment lost 2 bases and the V segment lost 2 bases, leaving 3 bases of the junction unmatched. CDR1 is MNHEY and CDR2 is SMNVEV in the germline V gene (reference sequence). This chain's CDR3 is CASSLKRGGTYEQYF. CDR3 coding DNA: TGTGCCAGCAGTTTAAAGCGGGGGGGTACCTACGAGCAGTACTTC.

The chain has TRBV6-2 or TRBV6-3 and TRBJ2-3; D is unresolved. The V gene's germline CDR1 is MNHEY and CDR2 SVGEGT. This CDR3 region has 14 residues. The germline V and J ends were trimmed by 0 bases and 3 bases, with 7 bases remaining between them. CDR3 DNA sequence: TGTGCCAGCAGTTACTCAAGCGCAACAGATACGCAGTATTTT. Translating gives CASSYSSATDTQYF.

This clonotype was found once. A much bigger clone sits one base away, suggesting this may be a read error. J is TRBJ1-5 and V is TRBV2; D is unclear. This CDR3 is built from 13 residues. Per the germline V gene, CDR1 is SNHLY and CDR2 is FYNNEI. CDR3: CASREDGNQPQHF. The CDR3, as DNA: TGTGCCAGCAGGGAAGACGGCAATCAGCCCCAGCATTTT.

The chain employs TRBV7-9 and TRBJ2-1; D uncertain. V was pared by 5 bases and J by 7 bases, with 9 bases between. This CDR3 is 12 amino acids long. CDR1 is SEHNR, CDR2 FQNEAQ, per germline (reference sequence). The DNA of the CDR3 is TGTGCCAGCAGCCAGGACCCTAATGAGCAGTTCTTC. Amino acids: CASSQDPNEQFF.

This clonotype was detected ten times or more. The V and J genes are TRBV7-8 and TRBJ2-1; 10 bases are a match to TRBD2. Trimming at V came to 5 bases and at J to 8 bases, leaving 15 bases not matched to a gene. From germline, CDR1 is SGHVS and CDR2 FQNEAQ. The CDR3 runs 17 residues. For the CDR3, the DNA is TGTGCCAGCAGCCCGGCTTTAGCGGGGGGCCCATGGGATGAGCAGTTCTTC. Its protein is CASSPALAGGPWDEQFF.

The V call is TRBV24-1, the J call TRBJ1-1, with a weak D call TRBD1 (6 bases). Germline V CDR1 and CDR2: KGHDR, SFDVKD. This CDR3 is 14 amino acids long. Trimming removed 3 bases from V and 1 base from J, with 8 bases in between. CDR3 coding DNA: TGTGCCACCAGTGATCACAGGGAGAACACTGAAGCTTTCTTT. Translated: CATSDHRENTEAFF.

This clonotype was counted once. The chain couples TRBV19 to TRBJ2-3; D is uncertain. Deletions cut 7 bases from V and 1 base from J, with 6 bases between. The CDR3 has 12 amino acids. From germline, CDR1 is LNHDA and CDR2 SQIVND (reference sequence). CDR3 loop: CASNDRTDTQYF. CDR3 in DNA: TGTGCCAGTAACGACCGCACAGATACGCAGTATTTT.

As regards this clonotype: A much larger clone differs by one base, so this may be a read error. The chain combines TRBV28 with TRBJ2-7, with 9 bases that match TRBD1. The CDR3 extends over 14 amino acids. V lost 8 bases to trimming and J lost 4 bases; unmatched junction nucleotides: 9. Germline lookup yields CDR1 MDHEN and CDR2 SYDVKM. The CDR3 here is CASGVTGGEYEQYF. CDR3 DNA sequence: TGTGCCAGCGGTGTTACAGGGGGCGAGTACGAGCAGTACTTC.

The gene calls are TRBV30 and TRBJ1-5; weak D call: TRBD1 (5 bases). The CDR3 length is 14 residues. Trimming shortened V by 4 bases and J by 0 bases, and 10 bases separated the two germline ends. Germline V lookup: CDR1 GTSNPN, CDR2 SVGIG (reference sequence). The CDR3 DNA sequence: TGTGCCTGGAATGAGGGGCTTAGCAATCAGCCCCAGCATTTT. Protein sequence: CAWNEGLSNQPQHF.

This clonotype was recorded at least ten times. The chain uses TRBV3-1 and TRBJ1-4; D remains ambiguous. Trimming pared 0 bases from V and 8 bases from J, leaving 13 bases between. Germline V gene sequence: CDR1 LGHDT, CDR2 YNNKEL (reference sequence). The CDR3 is 15 amino acids. CDR3 sequence (DNA): TGTGCCAGCAGCCAAGACGGCAGGAGGGAGGAAAAACTGTTTTTT. Translation gives CASSQDGRREEKLFF.

On this clonotype: A far more abundant clone sits one base away, making this likely a read error. The chain joins TRBV11-3 to TRBJ2-6, with a possible D match to TRBD1 (5 bases). Germline V gene lookup returns CDR1 SGHNT and CDR2 YENEEA. This CDR3 has 12 amino acids. CDR3 region: CASSSGANALTF. DNA of the CDR3: TGTGCCAGCAGCTCTGGGGCCAACGCCCTGACTTTC.

The chain couples TRBV28 to TRBJ2-1; 8 positions match TRBD2. With V trimmed by 1 base and J by 4 bases, 6 bases remained unmatched. Germline-derived CDR1 and CDR2 are MDHEN and SYDVKM. The CDR3 loop spans 16 amino acids. CDR3 DNA sequence: TGTGCCAGCAGTTTATACGGTAGCGGGAATTACAATGAGCAGTTCTTC. The encoded protein is CASSLYGSGNYNEQFF.

V usage is TRBV5-1 and J usage is TRBJ1-1; no clear D gene. Germline CDR1 reads SGHRS; CDR2 reads YFSETQ. The CDR3 runs to 12 residues. The V and J ends lost 3 bases and 8 bases respectively, with 11 bases between them. CDR3 in amino acids: CASSSRTEEAFF. DNA for the CDR3: TGCGCCAGCAGCTCAAGGACTGAAGAAGCTTTCTTT.

This clonotype was seen ten or more times. The chain carries TRBV7-2 and TRBJ2-1; TRBD2 matches 11 bases. V shed 5 bases and J 3 bases; nucleotides not matched to a gene: 6. This CDR3 spans 16 amino acids. Germline assignment: CDR1 SGHTA and CDR2 FQGNSA. The CDR3 DNA reads TGTGCCAGCAGCCCTGGGACTAGCGGACTCTACAATGAGCAGTTCTTC. Its translation: CASSPGTSGLYNEQFF.

This clonotype appeared many times. This chain links TRBV12-3 or TRBV12-4 with TRBJ1-1; D not certain. The CDR3 runs 11 residues. The V end lost 10 bases, the J end lost 5 bases, and 11 bases lay between the germline ends. The CDR3 DNA is TGTGCCACCTTGGGGAGGACTGAAGCTTTCTTT. The encoded protein is CATLGRTEAFF.

The chain carries TRBV11-2 and TRBJ2-1; 9 nucleotides match TRBD1. The CDR3 has 16 amino acids. V shed 4 bases and J 6 bases; nucleotides not matched to a gene: 10. Germline V lookup: CDR1 SGHAT, CDR2 FQNNGV. The chain's CDR3 is CASSSIRGQGRNEQFF. The CDR3, as DNA: TGTGCCAGCAGCTCAATACGGGGACAGGGCCGCAATGAGCAGTTCTTC.

The chain recombines TRBV5-1 with TRBJ2-7; D is unclear. V lost 0 bases and J lost 2, with 12 bases in between. CDR3 size: 15 residues. Germline loops: CDR1 SGHRS, CDR2 YFSETQ. The CDR3 DNA sequence: TGCGCCAGCAGCTTGGAGGTGGGAAGGACCTACGAGCAGTACTTC. Translated, it gives CASSLEVGRTYEQYF.

Only a few counts were recorded for this clonotype. V gene TRBV2 combines with J gene TRBJ1-2, with 8 nucleotides matching TRBD1. The CDR3 loop spans 15 amino acids. CDR1 and CDR2 from the germline V gene are SNHLY and FYNNEI. Trimming took 6 bases from V and 2 from J; bases not matched to a gene: 8. The DNA of the CDR3 is TGTGCCAGCAGAGTGGGGACAGGCTCCAACTATGGCTACACCTTC. Amino acids: CASRVGTGSNYGYTF.

This clonotype was seen more than once but under ten times. V usage is TRBV28 and J usage is TRBJ1-5, with a possible D match to TRBD1 (5 bases). Germline values: CDR1 MDHEN, CDR2 SYDVKM. Trimming stripped 3 bases from V and 0 bases from J, with 18 bases between. The CDR3 has 18 residues. The DNA of the CDR3 is TGTGCCAGCAGTTTGGGCACCACAGGTCGAATTAGCAATCAGCCCCAGCATTTT. It encodes CASSLGTTGRISNQPQHF. The full variable domain, its missing parts supplied by reference TRBV28 and TRBJ1-5, is DVKVTQSSRYLVKRTGEKVFLECVQDMDHENMFWYRQDPGLGLRLIYFSYDVKMKEKGDIPEGYSVSREKKERFSLILESASTNQTSMYLCASSLGTTGRISNQPQHFGDGTRLSIL.